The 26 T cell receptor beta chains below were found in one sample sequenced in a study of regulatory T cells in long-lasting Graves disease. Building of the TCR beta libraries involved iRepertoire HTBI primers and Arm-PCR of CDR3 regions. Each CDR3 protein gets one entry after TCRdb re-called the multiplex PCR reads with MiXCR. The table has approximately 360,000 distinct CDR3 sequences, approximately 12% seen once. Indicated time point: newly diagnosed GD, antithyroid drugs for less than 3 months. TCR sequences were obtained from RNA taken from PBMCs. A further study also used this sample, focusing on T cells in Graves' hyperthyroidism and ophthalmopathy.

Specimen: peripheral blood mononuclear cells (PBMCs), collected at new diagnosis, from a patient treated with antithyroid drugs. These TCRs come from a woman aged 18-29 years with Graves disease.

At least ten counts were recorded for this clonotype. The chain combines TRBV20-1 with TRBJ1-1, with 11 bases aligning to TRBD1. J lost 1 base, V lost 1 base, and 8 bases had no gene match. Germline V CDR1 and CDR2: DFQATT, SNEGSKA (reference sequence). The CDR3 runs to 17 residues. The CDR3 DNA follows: TGCAGTGCTAGAGCCTTACCCGGGACAGGGGGGAACACTGAAGCTTTCTTT. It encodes CSARALPGTGGNTEAFF.

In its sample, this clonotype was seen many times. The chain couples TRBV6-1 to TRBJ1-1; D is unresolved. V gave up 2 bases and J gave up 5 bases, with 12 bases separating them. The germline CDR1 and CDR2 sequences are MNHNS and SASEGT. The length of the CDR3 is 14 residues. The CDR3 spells CASSETPSWTEAFF. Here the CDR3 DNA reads TGTGCCAGCAGTGAAACCCCCAGCTGGACTGAAGCTTTCTTT.

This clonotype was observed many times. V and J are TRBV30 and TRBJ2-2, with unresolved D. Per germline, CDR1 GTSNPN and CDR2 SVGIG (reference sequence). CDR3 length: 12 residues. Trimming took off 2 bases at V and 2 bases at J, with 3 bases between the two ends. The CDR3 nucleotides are TGTGCCTGGAGTCTAAACACCGGGGAGCTGTTTTTT. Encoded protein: CAWSLNTGELFF.

The CDR3 DNA reads as TGTGCCAGCTCACGGTCCACCTTAGGCCGAGAGACCCAGTACTTC. Translating it yields CASSRSTLGRETQYF. The V and J genes are TRBV18 and TRBJ2-5; D is unresolved. The ends were cut back, 4 bases at V and 4 bases at J, with 16 bases in the middle. The V gene's germline CDR1 is KGHSH and CDR2 LQKENI. This CDR3 has 15 residues.

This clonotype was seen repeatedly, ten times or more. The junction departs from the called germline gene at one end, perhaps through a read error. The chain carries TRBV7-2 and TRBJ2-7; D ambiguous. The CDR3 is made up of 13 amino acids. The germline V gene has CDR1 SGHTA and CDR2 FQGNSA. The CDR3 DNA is TGTGCCAGCAGCTTAGCCTTAGGCCCCCGCCCAGACTTC. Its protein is CASSLALGPRPDF.

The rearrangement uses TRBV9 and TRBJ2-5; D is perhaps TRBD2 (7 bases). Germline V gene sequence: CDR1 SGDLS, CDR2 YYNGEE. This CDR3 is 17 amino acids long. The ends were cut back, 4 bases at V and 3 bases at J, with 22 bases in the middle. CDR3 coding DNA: TGTGCCAGCAGCCCCCTCGGGGGCGGGGGCTACGAAGAGACCCAGTACTTC. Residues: CASSPLGGGGYEETQYF.

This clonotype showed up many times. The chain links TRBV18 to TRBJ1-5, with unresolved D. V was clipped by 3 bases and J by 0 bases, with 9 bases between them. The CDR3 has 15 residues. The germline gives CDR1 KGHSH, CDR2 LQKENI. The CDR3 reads CASSPRPVSNQPQHF. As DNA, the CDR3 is TGTGCCAGCTCACCCCGGCCCGTTAGCAATCAGCCCCAGCATTTT. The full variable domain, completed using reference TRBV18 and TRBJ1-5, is NAGVMQNPRHLVRRRGQEARLRCSPMKGHSHVYWYRQLPEEGLKFMVYLQKENIIDESGMPKERFSAEFPKEGPSILRIQQVVRGDSAAYFCASSPRPVSNQPQHFGDGTRLSIL.

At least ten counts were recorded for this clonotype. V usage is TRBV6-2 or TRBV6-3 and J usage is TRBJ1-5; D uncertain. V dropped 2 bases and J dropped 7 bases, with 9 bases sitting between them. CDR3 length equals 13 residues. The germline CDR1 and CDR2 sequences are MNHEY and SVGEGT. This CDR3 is CASSYRELQPQHF. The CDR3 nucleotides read TGTGCCAGCAGTTACAGGGAACTCCAGCCCCAGCATTTT.

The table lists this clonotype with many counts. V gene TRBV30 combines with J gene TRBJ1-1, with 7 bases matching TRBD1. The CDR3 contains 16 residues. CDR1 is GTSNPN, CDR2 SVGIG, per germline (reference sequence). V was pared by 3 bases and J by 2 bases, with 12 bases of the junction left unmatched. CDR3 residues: CAWSEGAFWVNTEAFF. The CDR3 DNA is TGTGCCTGGAGCGAGGGGGCTTTCTGGGTTAACACTGAAGCTTTCTTT.

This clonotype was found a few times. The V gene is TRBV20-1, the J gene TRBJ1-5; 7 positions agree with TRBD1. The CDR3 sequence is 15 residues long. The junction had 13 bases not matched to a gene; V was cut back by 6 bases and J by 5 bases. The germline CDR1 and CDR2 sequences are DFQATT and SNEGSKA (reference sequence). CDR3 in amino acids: CSAQGGAGWHQPQHF. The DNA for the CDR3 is TGCAGTGCCCAGGGGGGGGCAGGGTGGCATCAGCCCCAGCATTTT.

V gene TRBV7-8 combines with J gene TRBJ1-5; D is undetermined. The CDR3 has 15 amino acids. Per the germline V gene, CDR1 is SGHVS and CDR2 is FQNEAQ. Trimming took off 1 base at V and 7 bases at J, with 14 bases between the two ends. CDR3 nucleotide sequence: TGTGCCAGCAGCTTAGGCGGAGGTTCGGGACAGCCCCAGCATTTT. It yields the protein CASSLGGGSGQPQHF.

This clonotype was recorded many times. CDR3 in amino acids: CASSLVLWSMNTEAFF. The CDR3 DNA reads TGTGCCAGCAGCTTAGTTCTTTGGAGTATGAACACTGAAGCTTTCTTT. The V and J genes are TRBV7-8 and TRBJ1-1; D is unresolved. The CDR3 sequence is 16 residues long. V was trimmed by 1 base and J by 0 bases, leaving 12 bases between them. The germline V gene encodes CDR1 SGHVS and CDR2 FQNEAQ.

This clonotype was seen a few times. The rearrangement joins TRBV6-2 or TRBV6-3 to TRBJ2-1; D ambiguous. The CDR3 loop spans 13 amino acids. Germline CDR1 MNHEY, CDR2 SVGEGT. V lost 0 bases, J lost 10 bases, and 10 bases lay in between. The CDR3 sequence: CASSYSTKREQFF. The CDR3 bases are TGTGCCAGCAGTTACTCTACAAAGCGCGAGCAGTTCTTC.

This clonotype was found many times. CDR3 sequence reads: CASEHLTDPETNSPLHF. The CDR3 DNA is TGTGCCAGCGAGCACCTTACAGATCCCGAAACCAATTCACCCCTCCACTTT. This chain uses TRBV2 with TRBJ1-6; D unresolved. CDR3 length: 17 amino acids. The germline V gene has CDR1 SNHLY and CDR2 FYNNEI. V was pared by 8 bases and J by 7 bases, with 24 bases between.

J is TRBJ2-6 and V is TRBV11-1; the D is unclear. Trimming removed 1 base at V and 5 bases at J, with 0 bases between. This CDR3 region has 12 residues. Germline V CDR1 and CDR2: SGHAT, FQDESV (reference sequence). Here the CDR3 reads CASSLGANVLTF. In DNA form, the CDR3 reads TGTGCCAGCAGCTTAGGGGCCAACGTCCTGACTTTC.

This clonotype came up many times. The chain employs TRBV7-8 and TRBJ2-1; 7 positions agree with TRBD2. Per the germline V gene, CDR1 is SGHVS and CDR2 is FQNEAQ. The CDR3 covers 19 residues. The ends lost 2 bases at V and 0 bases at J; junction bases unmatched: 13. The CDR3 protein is CASSLLAQTSIGSYNEQFF. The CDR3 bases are TGTGCCAGCAGCTTACTCGCCCAGACTAGCATCGGCTCCTACAATGAGCAGTTCTTC.

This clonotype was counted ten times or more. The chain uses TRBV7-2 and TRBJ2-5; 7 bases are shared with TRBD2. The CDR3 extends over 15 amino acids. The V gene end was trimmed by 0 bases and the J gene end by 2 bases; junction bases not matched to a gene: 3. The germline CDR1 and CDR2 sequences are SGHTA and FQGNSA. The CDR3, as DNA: TGTGCCAGCAGCTTAGCGGGACTACCACAAGAGACCCAGTACTTC. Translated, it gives CASSLAGLPQETQYF.

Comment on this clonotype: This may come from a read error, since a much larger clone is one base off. CDR3 nucleotide sequence: TGTGCCGGCAGGCAAGAACCATATTACAATGAGCAGTTCTTC. This codes for CAGRQEPYYNEQFF. The rearrangement joins TRBV2 to TRBJ2-1; D unresolved. This CDR3 is 14 amino acids long. The germline V gene has CDR1 SNHLY and CDR2 FYNNEI. Together with reference TRBV2 and TRBJ2-1, the CDR3 gives the full variable domain: EPEVTQTPSHQVTQMGQEVILRCVPISNHLYFYWYRQILGQKVEFLVSFYNNEISEKSEIFDDQFSVERPDGSNFTLKIRSTKLEDSAMYFCAGRQEPYYNEQFFGPGTRLTVL.

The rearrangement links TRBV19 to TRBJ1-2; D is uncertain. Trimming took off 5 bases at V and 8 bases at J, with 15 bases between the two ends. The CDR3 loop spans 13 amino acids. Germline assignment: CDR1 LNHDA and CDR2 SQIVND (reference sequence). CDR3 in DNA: TGTGCCAGTAGTGGGCCCCAACCCGGCGGCTACACCTTC. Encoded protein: CASSGPQPGGYTF.

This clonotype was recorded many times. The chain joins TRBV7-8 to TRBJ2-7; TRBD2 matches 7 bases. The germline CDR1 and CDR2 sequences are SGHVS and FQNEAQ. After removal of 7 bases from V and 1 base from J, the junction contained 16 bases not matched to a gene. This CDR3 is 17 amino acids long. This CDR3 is CASTPQRGDYSSYEQYV. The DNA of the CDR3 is TGTGCCAGCACCCCGCAACGGGGGGACTACAGTTCCTACGAGCAGTACGTC.

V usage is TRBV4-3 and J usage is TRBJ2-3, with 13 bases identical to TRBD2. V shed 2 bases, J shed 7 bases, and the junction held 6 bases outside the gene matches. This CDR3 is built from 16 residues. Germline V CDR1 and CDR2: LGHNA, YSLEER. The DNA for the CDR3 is TGCGCCAGCAGCCAAAGACCGGGACTAGCGGGGAATACGCAGTATTTT. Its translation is CASSQRPGLAGNTQYF.

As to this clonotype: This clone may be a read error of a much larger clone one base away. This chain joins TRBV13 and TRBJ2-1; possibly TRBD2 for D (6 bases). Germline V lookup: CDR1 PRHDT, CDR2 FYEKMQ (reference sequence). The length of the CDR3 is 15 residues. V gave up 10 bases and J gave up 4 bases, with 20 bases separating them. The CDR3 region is CAITTLQEGYNEQFF. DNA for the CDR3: TGTGCCATCACCACCCTACAGGAGGGTTACAATGAGCAGTTCTTC. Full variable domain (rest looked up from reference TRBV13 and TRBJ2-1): AAGVIQSPRHLIKEKRETATLKCYPIPRHDTVYWYQQGPGQDPQFLISFYEKMQSDKGSIPDRFSAQQFSDYHSELNMSSLELGDSALYFCAITTLQEGYNEQFFGPGTRLTVL.

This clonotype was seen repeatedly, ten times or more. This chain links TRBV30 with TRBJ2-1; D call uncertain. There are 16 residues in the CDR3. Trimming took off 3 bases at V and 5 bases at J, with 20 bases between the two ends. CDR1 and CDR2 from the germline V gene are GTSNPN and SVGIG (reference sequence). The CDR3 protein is CAWSLNYGPLNNEQFF. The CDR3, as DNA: TGTGCCTGGAGCCTAAACTACGGACCCCTAAACAATGAGCAGTTCTTC.

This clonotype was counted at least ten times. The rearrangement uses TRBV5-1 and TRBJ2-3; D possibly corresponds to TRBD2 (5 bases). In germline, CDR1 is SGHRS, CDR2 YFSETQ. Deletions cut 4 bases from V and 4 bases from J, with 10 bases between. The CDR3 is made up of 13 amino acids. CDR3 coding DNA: TGCGCCAGCAGCCCGAGGGAAGCAGATACGCAGTATTTT. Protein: CASSPREADTQYF.

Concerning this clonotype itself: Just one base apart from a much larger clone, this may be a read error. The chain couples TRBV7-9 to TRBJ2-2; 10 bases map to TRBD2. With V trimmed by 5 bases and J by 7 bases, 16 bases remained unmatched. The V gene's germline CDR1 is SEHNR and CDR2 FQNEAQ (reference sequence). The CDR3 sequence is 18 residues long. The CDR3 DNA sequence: TGTGCCAGCAGCCCTGCTCCTCTAGCGGGAGAGGAGAGCGGGGAGCTGTTTTTT. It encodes CASSPAPLAGEESGELFF.

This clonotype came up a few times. In DNA, the CDR3 is TGTGCCACCAGCTACCTCGGGGAGACCCAGTACTTC. Translation: CATSYLGETQYF. The J gene is TRBJ2-5, the V gene TRBV15; D remains unclear. The CDR3 spans 12 residues. The germline V gene has CDR1 LNHNV and CDR2 YYDKDF (reference sequence). V was shortened by 5 bases and J by 5 bases, with 9 bases between the two germline ends. Looking up the rest from reference TRBV15 and TRBJ2-5 gives the full variable domain: DAMVIQNPRYQVTQFGKPVTLSCSQTLNHNVMYWYQQKSSQAPKLLFHYYDKDFNNEADTPDNFQSRRPNTSFCFLDIRSPGLGDTAMYLCATSYLGETQYFGPGTRLLVL.